This TCR beta chain is from a study of T cells in Graves' hyperthyroidism and ophthalmopathy. Newly diagnosed patients aged 18 to 65 had hyperthyroidism of under 2 months' duration. When hyperthyroidism was first diagnosed, the blood sample was taken, preceding any ophthalmopathy symptoms. The CDR3 totals 18 residues. CDR1 is LGHNT, CDR2 FRNRAP, per germline. The V gene end was trimmed by 2 bases and the J gene end by 4 bases; junction bases not matched to a gene: 11. From RNA transcripts, TCR beta CDR3 regions were amplified. Researchers ran a first-round RT-PCR on the TCR CDR3 using the HTBI primer set. Via MiXCR, TCRdb re-called the multiplex PCR reads, giving one row per CDR3 protein. Of more than 550,000 distinct CDR3 sequences listed, 18% are singletons. This clonotype appeared many times.

The chain uses TRBV12-5 and TRBJ2-2; 9 positions match TRBD1. This receptor was taken from a woman aged 50 to 60 with Graves' hyperthyroidism that later progressed to Graves' ophthalmopathy. The sequenced sample was blood. CDR3: CASGLPPSNRGRTGELFF. In nucleotides, the CDR3 is TGTGCTAGTGGTTTGCCCCCTTCTAACAGGGGGCGCACCGGGGAGCTGTTTTTT. Using reference TRBV12-5 and TRBJ2-2 for the parts outside the CDR3, the full variable domain is DARVTQTPRHKVTEMGQEVTMRCQPILGHNTVFWYRQTMMQGLELLAYFRNRAPLDDSGMPKDRFSAEMPDATLATLKIQPSEPRDSAVYFCASGLPPSNRGRTGELFFGEGSRLTVL.